This TCR beta chain was recovered during a study of CD8 T cells in ankylosing spondylitis. The study, taken as a whole, reports: Made up of eight or nine highly homologous variants, a TCR beta motif appeared characteristic of ankylosing spondylitis blood. In the blood and synovial fluid of reactive arthritis, some motif variants had been previously reported. Disease-linked clones reportedly showed significant enrichment in matched ankylosing spondylitis synovial fluid.

CDR3 length: 16 residues. V shed 2 bases and J shed 0 bases, with 12 bases lying between them. CDR1 LGHNA and CDR2 YSLEER come from the germline V gene. Remarks on this clonotype: Its antigen remains unidentified.

Quantitative 5'-RACE with molecular barcodes produced the TCR beta libraries. Via MiXCR, TCRdb re-called the 5' RACE reads, giving one row per CDR3 protein. The sample includes some 800,000 distinct CDR3 sequences, over 9.5% of them seen just once. This clonotype originated in a male donor with ankylosing spondylitis. The chain combines TRBV4-3 with TRBJ2-3; weak D call: TRBD2 (6 bases). The sample was blood, either unsorted or a sorted T cell fraction (not recorded which). CDR3 DNA sequence: TGCGCCAGCAGCCAAAAGACTGGGACTAGCACAGATACGCAGTATTTT. Translated, it gives CASSQKTGTSTDTQYF.